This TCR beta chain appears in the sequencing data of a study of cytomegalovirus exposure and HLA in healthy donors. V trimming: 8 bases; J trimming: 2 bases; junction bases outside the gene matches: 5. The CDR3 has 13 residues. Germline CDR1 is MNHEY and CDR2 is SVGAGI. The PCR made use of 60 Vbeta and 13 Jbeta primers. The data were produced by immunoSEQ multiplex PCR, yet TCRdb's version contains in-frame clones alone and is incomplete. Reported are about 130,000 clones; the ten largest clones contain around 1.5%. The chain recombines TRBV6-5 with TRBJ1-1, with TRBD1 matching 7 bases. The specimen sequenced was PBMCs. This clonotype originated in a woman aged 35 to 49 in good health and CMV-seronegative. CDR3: CASSDRTNTEAFF. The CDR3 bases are TGTGCCAGCTCGGACAGGACTAACACTGAAGCTTTCTTT.